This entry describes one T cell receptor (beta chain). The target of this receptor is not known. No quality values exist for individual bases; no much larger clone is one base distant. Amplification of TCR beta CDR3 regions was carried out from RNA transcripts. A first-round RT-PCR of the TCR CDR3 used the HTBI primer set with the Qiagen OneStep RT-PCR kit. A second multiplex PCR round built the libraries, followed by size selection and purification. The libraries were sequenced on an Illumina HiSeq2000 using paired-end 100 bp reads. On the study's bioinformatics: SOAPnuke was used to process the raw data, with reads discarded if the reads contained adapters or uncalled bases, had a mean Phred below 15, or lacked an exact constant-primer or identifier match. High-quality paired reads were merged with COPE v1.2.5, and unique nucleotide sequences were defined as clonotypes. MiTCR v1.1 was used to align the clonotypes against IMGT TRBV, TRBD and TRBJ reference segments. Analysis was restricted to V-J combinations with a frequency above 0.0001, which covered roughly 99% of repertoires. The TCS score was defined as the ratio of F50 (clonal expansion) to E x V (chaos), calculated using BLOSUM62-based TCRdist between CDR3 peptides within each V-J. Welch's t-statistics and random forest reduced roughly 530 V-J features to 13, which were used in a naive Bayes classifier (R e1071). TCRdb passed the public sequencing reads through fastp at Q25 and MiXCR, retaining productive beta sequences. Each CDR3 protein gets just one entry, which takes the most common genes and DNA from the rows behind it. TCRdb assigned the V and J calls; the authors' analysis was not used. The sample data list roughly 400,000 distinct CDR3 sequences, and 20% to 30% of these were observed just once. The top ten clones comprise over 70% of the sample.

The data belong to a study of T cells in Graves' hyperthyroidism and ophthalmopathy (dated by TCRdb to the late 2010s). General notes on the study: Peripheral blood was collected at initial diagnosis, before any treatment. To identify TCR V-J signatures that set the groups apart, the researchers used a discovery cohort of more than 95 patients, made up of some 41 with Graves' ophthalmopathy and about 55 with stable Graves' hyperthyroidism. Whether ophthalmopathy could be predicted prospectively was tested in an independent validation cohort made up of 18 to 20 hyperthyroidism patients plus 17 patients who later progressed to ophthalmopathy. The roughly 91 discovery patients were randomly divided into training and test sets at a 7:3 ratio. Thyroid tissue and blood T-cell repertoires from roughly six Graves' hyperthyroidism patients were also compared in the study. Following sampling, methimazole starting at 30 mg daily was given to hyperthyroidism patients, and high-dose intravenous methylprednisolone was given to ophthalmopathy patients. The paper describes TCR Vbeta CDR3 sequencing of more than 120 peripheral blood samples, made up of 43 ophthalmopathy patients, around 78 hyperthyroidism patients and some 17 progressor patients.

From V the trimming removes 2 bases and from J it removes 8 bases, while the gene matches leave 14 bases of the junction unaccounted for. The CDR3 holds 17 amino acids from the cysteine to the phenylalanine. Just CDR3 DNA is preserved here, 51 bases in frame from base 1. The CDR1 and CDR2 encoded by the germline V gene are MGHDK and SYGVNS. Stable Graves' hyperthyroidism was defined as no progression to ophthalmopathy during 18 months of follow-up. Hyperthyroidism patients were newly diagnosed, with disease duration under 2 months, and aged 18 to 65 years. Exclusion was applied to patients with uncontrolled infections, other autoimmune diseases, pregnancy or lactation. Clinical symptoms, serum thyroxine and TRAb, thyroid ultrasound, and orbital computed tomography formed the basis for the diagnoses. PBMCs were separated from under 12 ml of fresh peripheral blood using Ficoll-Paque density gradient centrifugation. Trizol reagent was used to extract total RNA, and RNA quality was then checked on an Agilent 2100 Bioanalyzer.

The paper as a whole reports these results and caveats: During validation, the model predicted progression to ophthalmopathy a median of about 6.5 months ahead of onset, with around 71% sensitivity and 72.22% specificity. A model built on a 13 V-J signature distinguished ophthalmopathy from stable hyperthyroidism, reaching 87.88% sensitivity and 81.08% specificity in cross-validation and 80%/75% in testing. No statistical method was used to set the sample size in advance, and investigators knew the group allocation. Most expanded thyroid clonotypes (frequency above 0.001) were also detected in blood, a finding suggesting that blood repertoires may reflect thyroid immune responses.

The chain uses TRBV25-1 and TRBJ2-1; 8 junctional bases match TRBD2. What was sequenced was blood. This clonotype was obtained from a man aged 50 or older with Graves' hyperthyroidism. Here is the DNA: TGTGCCAGCAGTGAACCGTGGGGACTAGAGCGACTCTATGAGCAGTTCTTC. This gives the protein CASSEPWGLERLYEQFF.